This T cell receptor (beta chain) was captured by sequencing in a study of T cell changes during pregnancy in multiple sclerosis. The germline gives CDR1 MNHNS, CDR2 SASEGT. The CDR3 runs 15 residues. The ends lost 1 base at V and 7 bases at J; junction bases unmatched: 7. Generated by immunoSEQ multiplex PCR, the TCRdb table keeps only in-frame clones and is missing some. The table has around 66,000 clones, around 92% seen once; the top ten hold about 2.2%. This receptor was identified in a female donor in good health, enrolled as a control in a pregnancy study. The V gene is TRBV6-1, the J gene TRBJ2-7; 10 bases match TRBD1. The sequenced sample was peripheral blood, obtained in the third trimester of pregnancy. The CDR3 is CASSEGQGAPREQYF. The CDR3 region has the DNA TGTGCCAGCAGTGAAGGACAGGGGGCGCCTCGGGAGCAGTACTTC.